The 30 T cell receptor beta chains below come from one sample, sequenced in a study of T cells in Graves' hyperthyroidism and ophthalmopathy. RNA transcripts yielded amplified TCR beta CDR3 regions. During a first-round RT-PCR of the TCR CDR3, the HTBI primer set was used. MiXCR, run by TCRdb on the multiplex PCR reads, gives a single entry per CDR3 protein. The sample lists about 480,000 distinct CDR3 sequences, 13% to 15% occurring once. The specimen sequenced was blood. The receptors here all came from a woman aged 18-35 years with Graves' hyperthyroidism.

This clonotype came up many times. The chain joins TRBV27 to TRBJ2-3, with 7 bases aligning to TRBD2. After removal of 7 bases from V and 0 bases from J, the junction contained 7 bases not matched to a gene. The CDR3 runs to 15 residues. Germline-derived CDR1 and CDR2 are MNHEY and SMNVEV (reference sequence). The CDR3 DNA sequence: TGTGCCAGCAAACAGCGGGGTACTAGCACAGATACGCAGTATTTT. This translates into CASKQRGTSTDTQYF.

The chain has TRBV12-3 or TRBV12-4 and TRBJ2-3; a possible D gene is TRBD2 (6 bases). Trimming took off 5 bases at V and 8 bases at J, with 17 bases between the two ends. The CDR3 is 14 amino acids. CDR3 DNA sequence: TGTGCCAGCAGTCCGACTAGGGCCTCAGGTACGCAGTATTTT. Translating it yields CASSPTRASGTQYF.

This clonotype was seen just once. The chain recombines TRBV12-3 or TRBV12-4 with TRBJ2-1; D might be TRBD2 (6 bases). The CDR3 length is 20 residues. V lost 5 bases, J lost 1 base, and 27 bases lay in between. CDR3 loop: CASSGPSSARIERSYNEQFF. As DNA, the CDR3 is TGTGCCAGCAGTGGGCCGTCTAGCGCACGAATCGAAAGGTCCTACAATGAGCAGTTCTTC.

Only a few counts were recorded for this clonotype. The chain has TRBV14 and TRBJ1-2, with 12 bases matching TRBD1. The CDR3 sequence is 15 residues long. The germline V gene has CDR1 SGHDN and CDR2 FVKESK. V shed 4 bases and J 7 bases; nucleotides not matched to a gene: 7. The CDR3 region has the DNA TGTGCCAGCAGCCGAGCCGGGACAGGGGGCCGTGGCTACACCTTC. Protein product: CASSRAGTGGRGYTF.

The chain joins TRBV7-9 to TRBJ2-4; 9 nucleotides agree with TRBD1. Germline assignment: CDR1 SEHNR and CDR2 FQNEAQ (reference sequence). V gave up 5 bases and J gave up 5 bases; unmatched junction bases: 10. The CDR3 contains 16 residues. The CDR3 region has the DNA TGTGCCAGCAGCAAACGGACAGGGGACCCACAAAACATTCAGTACTTC. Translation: CASSKRTGDPQNIQYF.

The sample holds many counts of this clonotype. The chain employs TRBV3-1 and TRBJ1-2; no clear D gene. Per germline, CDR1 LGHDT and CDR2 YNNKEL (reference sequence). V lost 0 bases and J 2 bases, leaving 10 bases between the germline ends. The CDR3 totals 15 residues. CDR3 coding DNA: TGTGCCAGCAGCCAAGATGGGCGGGCCAACTATGGCTACACCTTC. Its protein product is CASSQDGRANYGYTF.

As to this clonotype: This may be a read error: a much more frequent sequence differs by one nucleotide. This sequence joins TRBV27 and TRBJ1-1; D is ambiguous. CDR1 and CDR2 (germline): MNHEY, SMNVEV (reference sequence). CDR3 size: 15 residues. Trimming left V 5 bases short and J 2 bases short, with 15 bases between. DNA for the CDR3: TGTGCCAGCAGTCCCCGGGCCCGAATCAACACTGAAGCTTTCTTT. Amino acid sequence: CASSPRARINTEAFF.

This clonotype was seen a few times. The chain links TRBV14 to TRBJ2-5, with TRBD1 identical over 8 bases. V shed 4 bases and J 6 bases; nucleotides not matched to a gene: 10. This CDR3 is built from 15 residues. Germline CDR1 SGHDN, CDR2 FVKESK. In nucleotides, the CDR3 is TGTGCCAGCAGCCCGTCCCGACAGGGGCGACAGACCCAGTACTTC. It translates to CASSPSRQGRQTQYF.

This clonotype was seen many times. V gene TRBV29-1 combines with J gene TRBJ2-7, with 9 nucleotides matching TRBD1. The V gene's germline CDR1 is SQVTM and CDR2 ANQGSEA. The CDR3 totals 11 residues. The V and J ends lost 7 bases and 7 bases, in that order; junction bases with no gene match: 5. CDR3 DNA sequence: TGCAGCGCCCCGGGACAGGGTGAGCAGTACTTC. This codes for CSAPGQGEQYF.

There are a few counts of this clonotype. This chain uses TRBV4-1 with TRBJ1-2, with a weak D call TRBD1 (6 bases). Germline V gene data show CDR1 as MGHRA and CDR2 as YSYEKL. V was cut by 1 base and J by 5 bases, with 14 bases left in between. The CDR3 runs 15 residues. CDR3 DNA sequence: TGCGCCAGCAGCCAAGTGGGGGGGCAGGGGTATGGCTACACCTTC. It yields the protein CASSQVGGQGYGYTF.

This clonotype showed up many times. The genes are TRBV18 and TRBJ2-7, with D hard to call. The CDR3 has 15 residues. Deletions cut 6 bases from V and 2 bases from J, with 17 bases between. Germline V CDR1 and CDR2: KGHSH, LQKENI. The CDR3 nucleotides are TGTGCCAGCTCCCCCGGCTCTTCATATACCTACGAGCAGTACTTC. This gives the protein CASSPGSSYTYEQYF. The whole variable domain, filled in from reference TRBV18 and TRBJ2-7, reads NAGVMQNPRHLVRRRGQEARLRCSPMKGHSHVYWYRQLPEEGLKFMVYLQKENIIDESGMPKERFSAEFPKEGPSILRIQQVVRGDSAAYFCASSPGSSYTYEQYFGPGTRLTVT.

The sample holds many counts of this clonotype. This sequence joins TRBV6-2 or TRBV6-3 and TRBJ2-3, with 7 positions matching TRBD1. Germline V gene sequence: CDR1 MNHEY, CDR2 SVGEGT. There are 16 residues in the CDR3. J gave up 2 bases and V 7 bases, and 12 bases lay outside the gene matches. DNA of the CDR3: TGTGCCAGCACGTTCAACAGGGGTGGTCCCACAGATACGCAGTATTTT. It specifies CASTFNRGGPTDTQYF.

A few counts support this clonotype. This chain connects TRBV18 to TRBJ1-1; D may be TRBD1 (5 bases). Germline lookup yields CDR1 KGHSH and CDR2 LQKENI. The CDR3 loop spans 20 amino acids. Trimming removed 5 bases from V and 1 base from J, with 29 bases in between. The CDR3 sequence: CASSAELGGGPRARNTEAFF. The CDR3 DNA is TGTGCCAGCTCAGCGGAACTTGGTGGTGGACCCAGGGCGAGGAACACTGAAGCTTTCTTT.

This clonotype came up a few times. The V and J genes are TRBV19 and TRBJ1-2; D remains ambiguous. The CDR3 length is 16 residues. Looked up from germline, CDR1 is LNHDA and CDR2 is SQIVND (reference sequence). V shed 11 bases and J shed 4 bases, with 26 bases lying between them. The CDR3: CASNGKAGPRGYGYTF. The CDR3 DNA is TGTGCCTCCAACGGCAAGGCAGGCCCTCGGGGCTATGGCTACACCTTC.

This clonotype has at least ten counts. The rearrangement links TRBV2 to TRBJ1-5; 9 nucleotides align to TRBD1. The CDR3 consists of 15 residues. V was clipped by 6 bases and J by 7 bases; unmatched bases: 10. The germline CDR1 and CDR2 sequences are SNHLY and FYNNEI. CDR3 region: CASRDRGASWQPQHF. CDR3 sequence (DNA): TGTGCCAGCAGGGACAGGGGCGCCTCGTGGCAGCCCCAGCATTTT.

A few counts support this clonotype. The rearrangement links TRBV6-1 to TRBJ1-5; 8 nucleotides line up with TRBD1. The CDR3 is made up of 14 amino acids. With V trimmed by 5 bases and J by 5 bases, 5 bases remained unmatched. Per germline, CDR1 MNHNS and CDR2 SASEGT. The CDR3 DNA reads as TGTGCCAGCAGTCTGGCAGGGGGCTATCAGCCCCAGCATTTT. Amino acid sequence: CASSLAGGYQPQHF.

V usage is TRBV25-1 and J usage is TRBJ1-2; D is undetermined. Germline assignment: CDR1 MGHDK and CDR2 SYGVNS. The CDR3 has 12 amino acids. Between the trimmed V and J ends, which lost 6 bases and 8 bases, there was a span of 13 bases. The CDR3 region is CASRQQGRGYTF. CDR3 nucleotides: TGTGCCAGCAGGCAACAAGGGAGAGGCTACACCTTC.

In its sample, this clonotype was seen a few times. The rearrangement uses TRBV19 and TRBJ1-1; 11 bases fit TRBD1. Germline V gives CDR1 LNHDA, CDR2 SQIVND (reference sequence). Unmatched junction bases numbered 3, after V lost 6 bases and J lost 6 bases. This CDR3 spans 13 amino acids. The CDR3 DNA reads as TGTGCCAGTAGCTGGACAGGGGGCTCTGAAGCTTTCTTT. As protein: CASSWTGGSEAFF.

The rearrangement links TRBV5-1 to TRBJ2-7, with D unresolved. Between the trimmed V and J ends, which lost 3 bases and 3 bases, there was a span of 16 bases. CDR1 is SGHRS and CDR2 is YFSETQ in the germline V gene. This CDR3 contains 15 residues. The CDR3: CASSWAPDQNYEQYV. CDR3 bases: TGCGCCAGCAGCTGGGCACCCGATCAGAACTACGAGCAGTACGTC.

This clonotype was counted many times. CDR3 nucleotide sequence: TGCAGAGGGGGTTGGGACACCGGGGGCGAGCAGTTCTTC. Translating gives CRGGWDTGGEQFF. V usage is TRBV29-1 and J usage is TRBJ2-1, with D tentatively TRBD1 or TRBD2 (6 bases each). The CDR3 covers 13 residues. Germline V lookup: CDR1 SQVTM, CDR2 ANQGSEA.

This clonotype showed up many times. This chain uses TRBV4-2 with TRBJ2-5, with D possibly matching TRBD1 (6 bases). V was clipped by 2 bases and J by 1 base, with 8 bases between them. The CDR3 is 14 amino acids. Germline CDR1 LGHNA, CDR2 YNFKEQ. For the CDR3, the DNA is TGTGCCAGCAGCCAACAACAGGGCCAAGAGACCCAGTACTTC. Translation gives CASSQQQGQETQYF.

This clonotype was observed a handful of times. This CDR3 is CASTGQRNYGYTF. The CDR3 region has the DNA TGTGCCAGCACGGGACAGAGAAACTATGGCTACACCTTC. The chain has TRBV2 and TRBJ1-2; 7 bases align to TRBD1. Germline CDR1 is SNHLY and CDR2 is FYNNEI. This CDR3 is built from 13 residues. Trimming at V came to 7 bases and at J to 2 bases, leaving 4 bases not matched to a gene.

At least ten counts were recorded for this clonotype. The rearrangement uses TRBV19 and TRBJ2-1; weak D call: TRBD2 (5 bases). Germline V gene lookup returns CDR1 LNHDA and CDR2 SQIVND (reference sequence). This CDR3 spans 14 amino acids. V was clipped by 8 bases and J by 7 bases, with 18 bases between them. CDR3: CASGVAGMGNEQFF. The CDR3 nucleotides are TGTGCCAGTGGTGTCGCGGGTATGGGAAATGAGCAGTTCTTC.

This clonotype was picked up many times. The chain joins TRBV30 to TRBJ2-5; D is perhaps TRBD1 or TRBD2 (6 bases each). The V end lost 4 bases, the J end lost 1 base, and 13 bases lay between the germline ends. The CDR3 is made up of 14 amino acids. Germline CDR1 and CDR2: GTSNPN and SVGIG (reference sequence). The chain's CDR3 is CAWTRGAVQETQYF. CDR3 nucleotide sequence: TGTGCCTGGACGAGGGGGGCAGTCCAAGAGACCCAGTACTTC.

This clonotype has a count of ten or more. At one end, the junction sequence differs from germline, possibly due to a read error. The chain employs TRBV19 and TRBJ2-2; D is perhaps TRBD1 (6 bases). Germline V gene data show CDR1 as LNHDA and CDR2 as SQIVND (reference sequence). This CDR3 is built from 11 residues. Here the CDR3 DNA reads TGTGCCAGTACTTATAAGGGGGACCTGTTTTTT. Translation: CASTYKGDLFF.

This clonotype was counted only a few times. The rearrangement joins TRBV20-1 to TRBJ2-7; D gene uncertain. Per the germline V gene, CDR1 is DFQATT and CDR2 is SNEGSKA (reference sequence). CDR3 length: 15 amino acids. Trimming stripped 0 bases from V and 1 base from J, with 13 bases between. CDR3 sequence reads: CSARELESGSYEQYF. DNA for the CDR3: TGCAGTGCTAGAGAGCTAGAGTCTGGGTCCTACGAGCAGTACTTC.

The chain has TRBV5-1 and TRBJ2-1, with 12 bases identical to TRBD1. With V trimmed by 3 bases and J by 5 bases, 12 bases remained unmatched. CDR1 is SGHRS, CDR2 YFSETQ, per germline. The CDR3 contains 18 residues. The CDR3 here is CASSSGTGGTQRHNEQFF. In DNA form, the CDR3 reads TGCGCCAGCAGCTCCGGGACAGGGGGCACCCAACGTCACAATGAGCAGTTCTTC.

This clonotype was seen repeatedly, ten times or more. CDR3 nucleotide sequence: TGTGCCAGTAGTATTGGCGGGAGGCGCAGCACAGATACGCAGTATTTT. Its protein product is CASSIGGRRSTDTQYF. V usage is TRBV19 and J usage is TRBJ2-3; 8 bases match TRBD2. V gave up 3 bases and J gave up 0 bases; unmatched junction bases: 5. CDR1 is LNHDA and CDR2 is SQIVND in the germline V gene (reference sequence). The CDR3 totals 16 residues.

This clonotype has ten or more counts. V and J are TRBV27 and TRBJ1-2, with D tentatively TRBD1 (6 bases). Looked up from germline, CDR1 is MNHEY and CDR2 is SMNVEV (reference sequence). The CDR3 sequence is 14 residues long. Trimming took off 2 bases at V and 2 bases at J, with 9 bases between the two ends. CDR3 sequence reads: CASSLRGGNYGYTF. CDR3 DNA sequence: TGTGCCAGCAGTTTACGGGGGGGCAACTATGGCTACACCTTC.

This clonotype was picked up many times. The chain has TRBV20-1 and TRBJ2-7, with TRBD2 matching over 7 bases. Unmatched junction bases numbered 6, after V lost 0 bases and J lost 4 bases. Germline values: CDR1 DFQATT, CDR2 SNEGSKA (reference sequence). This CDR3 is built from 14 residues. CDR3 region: CSARDPPSGYEQYF. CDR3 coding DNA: TGCAGTGCTAGAGATCCCCCTAGCGGATACGAGCAGTACTTC.